These 7 T cell receptor beta chains were all obtained from the same sample, sequenced in a study of blood T cell repertoires in COVID-19 (dated by TCRdb to 2018 to 2020). Library prep was done by the immunoSEQ multiplex PCR assay. As stored in TCRdb, this immuneACCESS dataset retains in-frame rearrangements with V and J assigned. A fraction of the clones does not appear; measured against another copy, unresolved V genes explain less than half of the discrepancy, and the remainder lacks a known reason. The sample contains about 400,000 clones, over 75% of them found a single time. The ten most abundant clones make up approximately 3% of the sample. Sequencing used PBMCs or T cells enriched from blood (not recorded which). The receptor set was obtained from a woman in her thirties who had recovered from COVID-19.

This chain joins TRBV7-8 and TRBJ1-3, with TRBD1 matching over 9 bases. From germline, CDR1 is SGHVS and CDR2 FQNEAQ. With V trimmed by 4 bases and J by 2 bases, 3 bases remained unmatched. The CDR3 spans 15 residues. This chain's CDR3 is CASSSGQGTGNTIYF. In DNA form, the CDR3 reads TGTGCCAGCAGCTCGGGACAGGGTACTGGAAACACCATATATTTT.

The V call is TRBV11-2, the J call TRBJ2-7, with D hard to call. The ends were cut back, 0 bases at V and 0 bases at J, with 9 bases in the middle. The CDR3 runs to 15 residues. The germline V gene encodes CDR1 SGHAT and CDR2 FQNNGV. The CDR3 DNA reads as TGTGCCAGCAGCTTAGAACGCCCCTACTCCTACGAGCAGTACTTC. Residues: CASSLERPYSYEQYF.

This chain uses TRBV5-1 with TRBJ1-1; D not resolved. With 7 bases removed from V and 3 bases from J, the gap between germline ends came to 13 bases. The CDR3 spans 13 residues. Germline CDR1 and CDR2: SGHRS and YFSETQ. The CDR3 nucleotides read TGCGCCAGCGCAATAAAGGAGGACACTGAAGCTTTCTTT. It is translated as CASAIKEDTEAFF.

The J gene is TRBJ2-3, the V gene TRBV27, with 7 bases fitting TRBD2. Looked up from germline, CDR1 is MNHEY and CDR2 is SMNVEV (reference sequence). This CDR3 is built from 16 residues. J was trimmed by 4 bases and V by 3 bases; bases with no gene match: 10. Here the CDR3 DNA reads TGTGCCAGCAGTTTCTACGCGGGGGAACGCTCAGATACGCAGTATTTT. It is translated as CASSFYAGERSDTQYF.

This chain connects TRBV28 to TRBJ2-7; the match to TRBD2 covers 16 bases. In germline, CDR1 is MDHEN, CDR2 SYDVKM. The trim removed 4 bases at V and 7 bases at J, leaving 7 bases unmatched. There are 16 residues in the CDR3. The CDR3 protein is CASSSQGLAGGREQYF. In DNA, the CDR3 is TGTGCCAGCAGTTCCCAGGGACTAGCGGGAGGGCGAGAGCAGTACTTC.

The chain couples TRBV19 to TRBJ1-3, with D maybe TRBD1 (6 bases). Germline-derived CDR1 and CDR2 are LNHDA and SQIVND (reference sequence). CDR3 length: 16 amino acids. V was cut by 4 bases and J by 1 base, with 14 bases left in between. The CDR3 DNA sequence: TGTGCCAGTAGTAACCACAGGGTAGAGTCTGGAAACACCATATATTTT. Translation gives CASSNHRVESGNTIYF. Looking up the rest from reference TRBV19 and TRBJ1-3 gives the full variable domain: DGGITQSPKYLFRKEGQNVTLSCEQNLNHDAMYWYRQDPGQGLRLIYYSQIVNDFQKGDIAEGYSVSREKKESFPLTVTSAQKNPTAFYLCASSNHRVESGNTIYFGEGSWLTVV.

The rearrangement links TRBV6-5 to TRBJ1-2; no clear D gene. Germline lookup yields CDR1 MNHEY and CDR2 SVGAGI. The V gene lost 0 bases and the J gene lost 4 bases, with 12 bases spanning the gap. This CDR3 comprises 15 residues. The CDR3 nucleotides read TGTGCCAGCAGTTACTCCTCCAACCGGGGCTATGGCTACACCTTC. It yields the protein CASSYSSNRGYGYTF.